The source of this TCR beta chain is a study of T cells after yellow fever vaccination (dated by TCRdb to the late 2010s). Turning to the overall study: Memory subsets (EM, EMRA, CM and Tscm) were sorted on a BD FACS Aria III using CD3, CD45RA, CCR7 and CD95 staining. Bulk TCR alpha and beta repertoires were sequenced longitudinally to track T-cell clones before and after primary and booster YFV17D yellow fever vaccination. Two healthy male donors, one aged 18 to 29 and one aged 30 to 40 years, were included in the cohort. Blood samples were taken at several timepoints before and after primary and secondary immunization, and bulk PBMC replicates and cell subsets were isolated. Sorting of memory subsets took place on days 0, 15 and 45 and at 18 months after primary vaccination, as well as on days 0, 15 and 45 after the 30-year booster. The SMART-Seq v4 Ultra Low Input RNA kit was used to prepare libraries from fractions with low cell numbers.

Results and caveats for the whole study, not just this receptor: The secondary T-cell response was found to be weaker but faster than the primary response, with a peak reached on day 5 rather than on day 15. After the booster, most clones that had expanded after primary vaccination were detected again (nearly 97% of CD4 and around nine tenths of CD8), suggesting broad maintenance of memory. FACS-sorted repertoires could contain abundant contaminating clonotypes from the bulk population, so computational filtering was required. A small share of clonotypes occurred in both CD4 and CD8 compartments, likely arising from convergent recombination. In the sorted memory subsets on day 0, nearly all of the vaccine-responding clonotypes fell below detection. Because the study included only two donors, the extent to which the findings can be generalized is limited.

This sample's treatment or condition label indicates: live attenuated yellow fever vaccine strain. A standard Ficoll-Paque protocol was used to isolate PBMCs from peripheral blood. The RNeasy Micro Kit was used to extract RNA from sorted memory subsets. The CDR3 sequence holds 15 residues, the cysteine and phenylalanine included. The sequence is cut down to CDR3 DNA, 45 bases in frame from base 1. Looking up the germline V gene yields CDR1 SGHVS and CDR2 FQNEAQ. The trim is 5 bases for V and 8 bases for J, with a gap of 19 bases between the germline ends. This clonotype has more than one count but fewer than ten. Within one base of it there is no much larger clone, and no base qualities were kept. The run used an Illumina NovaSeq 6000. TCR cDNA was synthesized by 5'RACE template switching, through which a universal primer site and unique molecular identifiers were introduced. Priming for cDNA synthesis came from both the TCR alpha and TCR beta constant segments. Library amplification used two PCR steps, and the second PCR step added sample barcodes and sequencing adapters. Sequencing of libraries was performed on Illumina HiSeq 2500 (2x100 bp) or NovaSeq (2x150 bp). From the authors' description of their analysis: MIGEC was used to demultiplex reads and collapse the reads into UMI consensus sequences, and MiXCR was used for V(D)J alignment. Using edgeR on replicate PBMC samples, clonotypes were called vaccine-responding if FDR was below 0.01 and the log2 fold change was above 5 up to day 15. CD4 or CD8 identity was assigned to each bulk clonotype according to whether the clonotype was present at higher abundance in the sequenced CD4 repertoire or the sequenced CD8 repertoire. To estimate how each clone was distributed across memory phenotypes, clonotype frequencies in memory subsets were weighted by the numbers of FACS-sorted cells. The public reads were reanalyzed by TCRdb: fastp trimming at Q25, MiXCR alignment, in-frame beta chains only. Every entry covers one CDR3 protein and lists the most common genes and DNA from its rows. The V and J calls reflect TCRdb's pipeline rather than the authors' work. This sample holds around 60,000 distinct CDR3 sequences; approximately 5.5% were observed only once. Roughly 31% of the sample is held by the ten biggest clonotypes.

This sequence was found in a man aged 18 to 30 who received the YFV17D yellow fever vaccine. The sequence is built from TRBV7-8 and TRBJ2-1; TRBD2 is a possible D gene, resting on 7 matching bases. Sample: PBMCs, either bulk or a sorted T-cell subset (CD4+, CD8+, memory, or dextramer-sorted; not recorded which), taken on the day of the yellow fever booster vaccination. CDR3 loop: CASSTPGLKGDEQFF. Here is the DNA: TGTGCCAGCAGCACTCCGGGACTAAAGGGGGATGAGCAGTTCTTC. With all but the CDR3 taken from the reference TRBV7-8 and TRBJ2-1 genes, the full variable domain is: GAGVSQSPRYKVAKRGQDVALRCDPISGHVSLFWYQQALGQGPEFLTYFQNEAQLDKSGLPSDRFFAERPEGSVSTLKIQRTQQEDSAVYLCASSTPGLKGDEQFFGPGTRLTVL.